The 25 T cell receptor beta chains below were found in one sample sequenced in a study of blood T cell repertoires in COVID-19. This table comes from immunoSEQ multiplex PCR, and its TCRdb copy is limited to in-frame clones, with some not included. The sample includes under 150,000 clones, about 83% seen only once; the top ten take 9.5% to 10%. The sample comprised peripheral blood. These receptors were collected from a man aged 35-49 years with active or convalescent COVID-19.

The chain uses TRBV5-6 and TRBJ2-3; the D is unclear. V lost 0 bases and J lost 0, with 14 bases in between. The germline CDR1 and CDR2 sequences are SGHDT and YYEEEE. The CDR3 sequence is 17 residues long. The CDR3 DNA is TGTGCCAGCAGCTTGGCTCGGTTGGGCAAGAGCACAGATACGCAGTATTTT. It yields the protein CASSLARLGKSTDTQYF.

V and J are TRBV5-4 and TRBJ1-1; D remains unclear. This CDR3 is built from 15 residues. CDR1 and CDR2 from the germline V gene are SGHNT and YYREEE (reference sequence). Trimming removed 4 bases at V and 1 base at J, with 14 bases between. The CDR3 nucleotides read TGTGCCAGCAGCGGGCGGGAAGGATGGAACACTGAAGCTTTCTTT. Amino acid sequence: CASSGREGWNTEAFF. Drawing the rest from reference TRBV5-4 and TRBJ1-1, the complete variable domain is ETGVTQSPTHLIKTRGQQVTLRCSSQSGHNTVSWYQQALGQGPQFIFQYYREEENGRGNFPPRFSGLQFPNYSSELNVNALELDDSALYLCASSGREGWNTEAFFGQGTRLTVV.

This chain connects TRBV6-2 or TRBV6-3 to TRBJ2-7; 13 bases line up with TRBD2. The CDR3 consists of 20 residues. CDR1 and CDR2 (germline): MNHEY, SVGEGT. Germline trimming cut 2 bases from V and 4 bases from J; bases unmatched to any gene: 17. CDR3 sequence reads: CASSYPRLAGGVRRPYEQYF. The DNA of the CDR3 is TGTGCCAGCAGTTACCCTCGACTAGCGGGGGGCGTGCGTCGACCTTACGAGCAGTACTTC.

As DNA, the CDR3 is TGTGCCAGCAGCGTTAGTCAGCCCCAGCATTTT. Residues: CASSVSQPQHF. V usage is TRBV6-6 and J usage is TRBJ1-5; unclear D gene. The CDR3 totals 11 residues. The germline V gene has CDR1 MNHNY and CDR2 SVGAGI (reference sequence). Trimming removed 6 bases from V and 6 bases from J, with 6 bases in between.

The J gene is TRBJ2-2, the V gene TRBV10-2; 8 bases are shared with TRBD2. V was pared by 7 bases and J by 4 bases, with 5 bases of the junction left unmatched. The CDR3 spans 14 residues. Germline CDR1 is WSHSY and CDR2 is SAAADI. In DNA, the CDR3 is TGCGCCAGCAATACGGGGGGGTTCACCGGGGAGCTGTTTTTT. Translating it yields CASNTGGFTGELFF.

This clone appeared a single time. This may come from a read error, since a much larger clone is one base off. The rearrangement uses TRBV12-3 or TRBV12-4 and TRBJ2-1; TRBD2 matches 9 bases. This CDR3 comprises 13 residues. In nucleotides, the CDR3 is TGTGCCAGCAGTCAGGGACTAGCCAATGGGCAGTTCTTC. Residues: CASSQGLANGQFF.

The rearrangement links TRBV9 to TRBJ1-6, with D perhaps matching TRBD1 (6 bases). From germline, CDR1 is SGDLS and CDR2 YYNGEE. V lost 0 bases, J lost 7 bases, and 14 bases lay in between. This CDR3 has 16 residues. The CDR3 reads CASSVGDKGGNSPLHF. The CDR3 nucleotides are TGTGCCAGCAGCGTAGGTGACAAGGGGGGGAATTCACCCCTCCACTTT.

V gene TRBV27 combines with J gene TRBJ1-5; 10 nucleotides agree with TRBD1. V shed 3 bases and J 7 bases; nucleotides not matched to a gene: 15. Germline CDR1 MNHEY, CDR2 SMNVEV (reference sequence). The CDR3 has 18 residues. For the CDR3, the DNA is TGTGCCAGCAGTTTTCGGGGCACCCGGGACAGGGGCTACCAGCCCCAGCATTTT. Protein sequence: CASSFRGTRDRGYQPQHF.

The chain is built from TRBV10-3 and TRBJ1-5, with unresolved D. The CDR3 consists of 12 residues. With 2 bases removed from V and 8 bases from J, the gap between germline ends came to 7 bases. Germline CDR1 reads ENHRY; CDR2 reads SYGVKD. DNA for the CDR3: TGTGCCATCAGTGAGCGGCGGGAGCCCCAGCATTTT. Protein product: CAISERREPQHF.

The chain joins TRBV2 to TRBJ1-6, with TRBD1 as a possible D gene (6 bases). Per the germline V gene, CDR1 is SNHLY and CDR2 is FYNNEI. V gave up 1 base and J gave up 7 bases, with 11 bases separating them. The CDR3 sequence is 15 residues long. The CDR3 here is CASSEGRGLNSPLHF. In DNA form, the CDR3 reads TGTGCCAGCAGTGAAGGGCGGGGGCTAAATTCACCCCTCCACTTT.

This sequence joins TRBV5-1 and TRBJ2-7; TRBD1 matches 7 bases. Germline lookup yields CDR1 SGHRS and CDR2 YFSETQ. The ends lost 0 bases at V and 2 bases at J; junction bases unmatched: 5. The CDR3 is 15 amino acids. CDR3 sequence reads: CASSLVSTGAYEQYF. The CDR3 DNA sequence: TGCGCCAGCAGCTTGGTGTCCACAGGGGCCTACGAGCAGTACTTC.

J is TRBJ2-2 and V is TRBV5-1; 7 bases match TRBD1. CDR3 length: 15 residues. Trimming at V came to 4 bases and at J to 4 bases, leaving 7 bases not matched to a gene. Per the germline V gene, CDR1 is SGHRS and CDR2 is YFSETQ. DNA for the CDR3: TGCGCCAGCAGCCCGGGACAGCTCATCACCGGGGAGCTGTTTTTT. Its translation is CASSPGQLITGELFF.

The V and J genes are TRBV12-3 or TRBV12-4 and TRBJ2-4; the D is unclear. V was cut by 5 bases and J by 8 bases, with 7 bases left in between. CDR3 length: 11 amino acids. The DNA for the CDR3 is TGTGCCAGCAGTGACCGGGACATTCAGTACTTC. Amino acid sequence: CASSDRDIQYF.

The DNA of the CDR3 is TGTGCCAGCAGCTTGGACAGCACAGGAAACACCATATATTTT. Translation gives CASSLDSTGNTIYF. The J gene is TRBJ1-3, the V gene TRBV5-4; no firm D call. The ends were cut back, 0 bases at V and 4 bases at J, with 8 bases in the middle. Germline CDR1 reads SGHNT; CDR2 reads YYREEE (reference sequence). The CDR3 loop spans 14 amino acids.

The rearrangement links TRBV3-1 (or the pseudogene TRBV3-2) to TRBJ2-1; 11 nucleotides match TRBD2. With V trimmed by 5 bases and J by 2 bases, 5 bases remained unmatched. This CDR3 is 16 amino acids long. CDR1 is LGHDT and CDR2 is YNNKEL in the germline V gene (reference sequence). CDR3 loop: CASSYSGGAPYNEQFF. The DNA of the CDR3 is TGTGCCAGCAGCTATAGCGGGGGGGCCCCCTACAATGAGCAGTTCTTC.

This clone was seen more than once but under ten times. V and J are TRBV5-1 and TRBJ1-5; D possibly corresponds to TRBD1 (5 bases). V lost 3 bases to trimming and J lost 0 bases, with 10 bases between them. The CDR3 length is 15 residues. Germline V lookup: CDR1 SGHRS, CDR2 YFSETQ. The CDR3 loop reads CASSWGGDSNQPQHF. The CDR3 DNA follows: TGCGCCAGCAGCTGGGGGGGTGATAGCAATCAGCCCCAGCATTTT.

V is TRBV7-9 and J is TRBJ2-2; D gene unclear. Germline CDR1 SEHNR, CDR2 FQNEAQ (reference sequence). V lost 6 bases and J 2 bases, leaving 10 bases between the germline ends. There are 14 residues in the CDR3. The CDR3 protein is CASSRLRNTGELFF. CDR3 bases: TGTGCCAGCAGTCGCCTTAGAAACACCGGGGAGCTGTTTTTT.

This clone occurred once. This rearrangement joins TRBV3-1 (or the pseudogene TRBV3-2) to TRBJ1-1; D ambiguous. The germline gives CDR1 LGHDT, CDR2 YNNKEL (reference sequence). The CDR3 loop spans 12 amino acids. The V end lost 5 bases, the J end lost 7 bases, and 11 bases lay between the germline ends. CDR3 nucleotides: TGTGCCAGCAGCGCGGGCAACGGTGAAGCTTTCTTT. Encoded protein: CASSAGNGEAFF.

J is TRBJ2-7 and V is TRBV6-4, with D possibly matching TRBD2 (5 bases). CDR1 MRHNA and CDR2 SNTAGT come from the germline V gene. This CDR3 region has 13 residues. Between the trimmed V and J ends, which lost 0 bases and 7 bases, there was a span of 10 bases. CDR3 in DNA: TGTGCCAGCAGTGACTCCCCCGGGAAGGAGCAGTACTTC. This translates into CASSDSPGKEQYF.

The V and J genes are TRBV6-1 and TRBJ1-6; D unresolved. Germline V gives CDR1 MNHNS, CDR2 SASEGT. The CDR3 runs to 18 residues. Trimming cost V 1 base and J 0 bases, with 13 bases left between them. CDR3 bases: TGTGCCAGCAGTGAAGATTACGGACTAAGCTCCTATAATTCACCCCTCCACTTT. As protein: CASSEDYGLSSYNSPLHF.

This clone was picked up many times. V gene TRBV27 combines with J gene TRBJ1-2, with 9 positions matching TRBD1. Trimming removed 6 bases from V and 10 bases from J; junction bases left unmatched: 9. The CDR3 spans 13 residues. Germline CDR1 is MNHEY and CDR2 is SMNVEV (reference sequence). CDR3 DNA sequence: TGTGCCAGCAGGGTAGGGACAGGGTTTGACTACACCTTC. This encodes CASRVGTGFDYTF.

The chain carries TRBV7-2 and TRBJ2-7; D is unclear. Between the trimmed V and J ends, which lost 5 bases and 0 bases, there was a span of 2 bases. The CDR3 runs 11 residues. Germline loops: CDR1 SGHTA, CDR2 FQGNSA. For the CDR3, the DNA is TGTGCCAGCAGCCACTCCTACGAGCAGTACTTC. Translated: CASSHSYEQYF.

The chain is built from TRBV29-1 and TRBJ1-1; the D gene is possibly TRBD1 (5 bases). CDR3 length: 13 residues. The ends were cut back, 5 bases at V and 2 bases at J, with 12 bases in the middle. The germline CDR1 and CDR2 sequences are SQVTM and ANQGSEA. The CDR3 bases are TGCAGCGTTTTTTTTACAGGTAACACTGAAGCTTTCTTT. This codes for CSVFFTGNTEAFF.

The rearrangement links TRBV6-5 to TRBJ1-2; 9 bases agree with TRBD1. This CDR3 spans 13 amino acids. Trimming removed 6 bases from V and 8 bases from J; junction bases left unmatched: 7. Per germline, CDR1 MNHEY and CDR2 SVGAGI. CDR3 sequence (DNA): TGTGCCAGCAGCGCCGGACAGGGGTACGGCTACACCTTC. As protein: CASSAGQGYGYTF.

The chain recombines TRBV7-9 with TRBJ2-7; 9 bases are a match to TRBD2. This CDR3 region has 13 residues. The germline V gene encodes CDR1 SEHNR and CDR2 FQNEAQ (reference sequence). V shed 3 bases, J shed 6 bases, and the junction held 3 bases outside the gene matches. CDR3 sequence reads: CASSLTSGSEQYF. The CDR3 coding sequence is TGTGCCAGCAGCTTGACTAGCGGAAGCGAGCAGTACTTC.